These T cell receptor beta chains were read from a single sample in a study of T cell changes during pregnancy in multiple sclerosis. The protocol was immunoSEQ multiplex PCR, while the TCRdb copy is restricted to in-frame clones and leaves out a portion. The data contain tens of thousands of clones, about nine tenths of them singletons. The source was peripheral blood, collected in the third trimester of pregnancy. The receptors here all came from a female donor with multiple sclerosis, enrolled in a pregnancy study. Both conserved end residues are part of each CDR3. A D gene is named only where the DNA matches it firmly. Only part of the rows carry a size: once, few, many, or a class if the clone is expanded.

V: TRBV19; size: NA; D: NA; J: TRBJ2-6; DNA: TGTGCCAGTAGTATAGATCGGCCTGGAGGGTCGTCTGGGGCCAACGTCCTGACTTTC; CDR3: CASSIDRPGGSSGANVLTF
V: TRBV30; size: NA; D: TRBD1; J: TRBJ2-2; DNA: TGTGCCTGGAGTGTAGACAGGGGGAACACCGGGGAGCTGTTTTTT; CDR3: CAWSVDRGNTGELFF
V: TRBV10-3; size: NA; D: TRBD2; J: TRBJ2-3; DNA: TGTGCCATCAGTAGCGGGGGGGCCGTAGATACGCAGTATTTT; CDR3: CAISSGGAVDTQYF
V: TRBV10-3; size: NA; D: TRBD1; J: TRBJ1-1; DNA: TGTGCCTCTCAGGGACAGGGAGAAATAAACACTGAAGCTTTCTTT; CDR3: CASQGQGEINTEAFF
V: TRBV5-8; size: NA; D: TRBD1; J: TRBJ1-5; DNA: TGTGCCAGCAGCCCGAGACAGGGGGGCAATCAGCCCCAGCATTTT; CDR3: CASSPRQGGNQPQHF
V: TRBV10-2; size: NA; D: NA; J: TRBJ2-1; DNA: TGCGCCAGCATCGAGAGCGATTCCTACAATGAGCAGTTCTTC; CDR3: CASIESDSYNEQFF
V: TRBV7-2; size: NA; D: TRBD1; J: TRBJ2-6; DNA: TGTGCCAGCAGTTTTGACAGGGGGGCTGGGGCCAACGTCCTGACTTTC; CDR3: CASSFDRGAGANVLTF
V: TRBV21-1; size: NA; D: NA; J: TRBJ1-5; DNA: TGTGCCAGCAGCCCCCCGGGACAGAGCAATCAGCCCCAGCATTTT; CDR3: CASSPPGQSNQPQHF
V: TRBV13; size: NA; D: NA; J: TRBJ2-1; DNA: TGTGCCAGCAGCCTAGAGAGCTCCTACAATGAGCAGTTCTTC; CDR3: CASSLESSYNEQFF
V: TRBV19; size: NA; D: NA; J: TRBJ1-2; DNA: TGTGCCAGTAGTATTACAGGTTCTAACTATGGCTACACCTTC; CDR3: CASSITGSNYGYTF
V: TRBV7-9; size: NA; D: NA; J: TRBJ2-7; DNA: TGTGCCAGCAGCTGGCCCGCAGCGAGCTCCTACGAGCAGTACTTC; CDR3: CASSWPAASSYEQYF
V: TRBV9; size: NA; D: TRBD2; J: TRBJ2-2; DNA: TGTGCCAGCAGCGTAGCGCTAGCGGGACCGAACACCGGGGAGCTGTTTTTT; CDR3: CASSVALAGPNTGELFF
V: TRBV9; size: NA; D: TRBD1; J: TRBJ2-1; DNA: TGTGCCAGCAGCGCTCGACAGGGCAACAATGAGCAGTTCTTC; CDR3: CASSARQGNNEQFF
V: TRBV30; size: once; D: NA; J: TRBJ1-1; DNA: TGTGCCTGGAGTATGGAGAGAACGGGCACTGAAGCTTTCTTT; CDR3: CAWSMERTGTEAFF
V: TRBV7-3; size: NA; D: TRBD2; J: TRBJ2-1; DNA: TGTGCCAGCAGACCGACTAGCGGGGCCGGGGGTGAGCAGTTCTTC; CDR3: CASRPTSGAGGEQFF
V: TRBV18; size: NA; D: TRBD2; J: TRBJ2-5; DNA: TGTGCCAGCTCACGATTAGGGACTAGCGGGCTCCAAGAGACCCAGTACTTC; CDR3: CASSRLGTSGLQETQYF
V: TRBV25-1; size: NA; D: TRBD1; J: TRBJ1-2; DNA: TGTGCCAGCAGTTTAACAGGGGCGCCTGGCTACACCTTC; CDR3: CASSLTGAPGYTF
V: TRBV9; size: NA; D: NA; J: TRBJ2-5; DNA: TGTGCCAGCAGCCTCCGTTCTAGTATGGAGACCCAGTACTTC; CDR3: CASSLRSSMETQYF
V: TRBV15; size: once; D: NA; J: TRBJ1-1; DNA: TGTGCCACCAGCAGAGATGGTTGGGAGTTAAGAACTGAAGCTTTCTTT; CDR3: CATSRDGWELRTEAFF
V: TRBV5-1; size: once; D: NA; J: TRBJ1-3; DNA: TGCGCCAGCAGCCCCAGCGGGGGCGCGTCTGGAAACACCATATATTTT; CDR3: CASSPSGGASGNTIYF
V: TRBV5-4; size: once; D: TRBD2; J: TRBJ2-3; DNA: TGTGCCAGCACGCAGGGACTAGTGACAGATACGCAGTATTTT; CDR3: CASTQGLVTDTQYF
V: TRBV6-4; size: few; D: TRBD2; J: TRBJ2-3; DNA: TGTGCCAGCAGTGACTCTAGCGGGGGTAGCACAGATACGCAGTATTTT; CDR3: CASSDSSGGSTDTQYF
V: TRBV6-5; size: few; D: TRBD1; J: TRBJ1-1; DNA: TGTGCCAGCAGTTACGAGGGACAGCGAGCTTTCTTT; CDR3: CASSYEGQRAFF
V: TRBV19; size: NA; D: NA; J: TRBJ1-5; DNA: TGTGCCAGTAGTATAGAGGGGGCCGTCAATCAGCCCCAGCATTTT; CDR3: CASSIEGAVNQPQHF
V: TRBV10-3; size: NA; D: NA; J: TRBJ1-2; DNA: TGTGCCATCAGTGAGGGGGCTGGCTATGGCTACACCTTC; CDR3: CAISEGAGYGYTF
V: TRBV7-6; size: few; D: NA; J: TRBJ1-6; DNA: TGTGCCAGCAGCTCCGAGCTGGGACTGCGATCACCCCTCCACTTT; CDR3: CASSSELGLRSPLHF
V: TRBV7-9; size: NA; D: NA; J: TRBJ1-2; DNA: TGTGCCAGCAGCGAGATGAAGGCGGACTATGGCTACACCTTC; CDR3: CASSEMKADYGYTF